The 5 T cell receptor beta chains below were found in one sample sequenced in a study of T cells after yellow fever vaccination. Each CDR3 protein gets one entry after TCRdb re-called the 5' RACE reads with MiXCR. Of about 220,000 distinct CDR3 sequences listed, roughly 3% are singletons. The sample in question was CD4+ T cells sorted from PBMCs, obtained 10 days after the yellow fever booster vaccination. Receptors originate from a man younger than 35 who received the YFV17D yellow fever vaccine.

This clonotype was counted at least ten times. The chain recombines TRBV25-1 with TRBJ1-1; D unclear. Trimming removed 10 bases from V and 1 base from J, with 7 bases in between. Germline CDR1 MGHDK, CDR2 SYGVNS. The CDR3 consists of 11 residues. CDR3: CATGRNTEAFF. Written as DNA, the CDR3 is TGTGCCACCGGAAGGAACACTGAAGCTTTCTTT.

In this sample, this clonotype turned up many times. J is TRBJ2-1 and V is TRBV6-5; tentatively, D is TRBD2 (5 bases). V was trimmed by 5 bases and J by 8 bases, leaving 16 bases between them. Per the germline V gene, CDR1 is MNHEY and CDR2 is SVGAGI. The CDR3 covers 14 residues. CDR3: CASSLEVVGYEQFF. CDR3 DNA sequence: TGTGCCAGCAGTCTGGAGGTCGTAGGCTATGAGCAGTTCTTC.

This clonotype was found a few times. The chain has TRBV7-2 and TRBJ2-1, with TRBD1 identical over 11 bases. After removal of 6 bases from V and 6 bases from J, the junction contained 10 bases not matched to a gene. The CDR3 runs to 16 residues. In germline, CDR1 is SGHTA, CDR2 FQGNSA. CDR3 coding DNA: TGTGCCAGCAGTAAAGCCGGACAGGGGGCGGGCAATGAGCAGTTCTTC. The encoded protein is CASSKAGQGAGNEQFF.

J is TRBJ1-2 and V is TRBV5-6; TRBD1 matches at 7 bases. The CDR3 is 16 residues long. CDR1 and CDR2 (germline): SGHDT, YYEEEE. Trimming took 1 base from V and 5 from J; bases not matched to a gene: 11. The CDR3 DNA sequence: TGTGCCAGCAGCTTGAAGGGCGGGGACAGACTATATGGCTACACCTTC. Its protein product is CASSLKGGDRLYGYTF.

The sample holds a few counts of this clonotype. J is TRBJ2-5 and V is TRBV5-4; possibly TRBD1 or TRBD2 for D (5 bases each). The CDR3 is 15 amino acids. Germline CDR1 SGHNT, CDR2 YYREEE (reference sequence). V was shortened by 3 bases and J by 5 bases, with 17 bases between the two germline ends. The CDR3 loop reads CASSSTPGTEETQYF. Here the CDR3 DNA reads TGTGCCAGCAGCTCAACCCCCGGGACGGAGGAGACCCAGTACTTC.